The clone carrying this T cell receptor beta chain was observed a single time. The sample originates from a study of cytomegalovirus exposure and HLA in healthy donors. Primers: 60 Vbeta forward and 13 Jbeta reverse. Clones were read by immunoSEQ multiplex PCR, and TCRdb kept only the in-frame ones, dropping some. The table lists about 140,000 clones, 55% to 80% of them singletons, with 1.3% in the top ten. Germline assignment: CDR1 SGHAT and CDR2 FQNNGV. Trimming cost V 2 bases and J 1 base, with 17 bases left between them. CDR3 length: 17 amino acids. This chain connects TRBV11-2 to TRBJ1-1, with D maybe TRBD1 (5 bases). The receptor comes from a woman in her thirties or forties in good health and CMV-seronegative. Specimen: PBMCs. The CDR3 sequence is CASSLFGEGRANTEAFF. For the CDR3, the DNA is TGTGCCAGCAGCTTATTTGGGGAGGGGCGAGCGAACACTGAAGCTTTCTTT. Filled out from reference TRBV11-2 and TRBJ1-1, the complete variable domain reads EAGVAQSPRYKIIEKRQSVAFWCNPISGHATLYWYQQILGQGPKLLIQFQNNGVVDDSQLPKDRFSAERLKGVDSTLKIQPAKLEDSAVYLCASSLFGEGRANTEAFFGQGTRLTVV.